The 27 T cell receptor beta chains given below trace back to one sample, sequenced in a study of long-term antiretroviral therapy in people with HIV (dated by TCRdb to between 2021 and 2024). The immunoSEQ hsTCRB v3.0 assay was used at survey level resolution for TRB variable region sequencing. As stored in TCRdb, this immuneACCESS dataset retains in-frame rearrangements with V and J assigned. A fraction of the clones does not appear; measured against another copy, unresolved V genes explain less than half of the discrepancy, and the remainder lacks a known reason. The sample records tens of thousands of clones, about 95% of which are singletons. The top ten hold approximately 8.2% of the sample. Source: unsorted PBMCs, taken more than 6 years after starting antiretroviral therapy. These TCRs come from a man between 25 and 39 years old with HIV.

This chain joins TRBV30 and TRBJ1-4; 8 bases are a match to TRBD1. This CDR3 has 19 residues. CDR1 and CDR2 from the germline V gene are GTSNPN and SVGIG (reference sequence). Trimming cost V 0 bases and J 6 bases; bases outside gene matches: 18. CDR3 nucleotides: TGTGCCTGGAGTGTTGGATGGGGACAGGCTCCGGAGGCCCATGAAAAACTGTTTTTT. It translates to CAWSVGWGQAPEAHEKLFF.

The chain recombines TRBV4-2 with TRBJ2-1; D is ambiguous. The CDR3 covers 16 residues. Germline lookup yields CDR1 LGHNA and CDR2 YNFKEQ. The V gene lost 1 base and the J gene lost 4 bases, with 14 bases spanning the gap. In DNA, the CDR3 is TGTGCCAGCAGCCAAGTAGCAGGTGGGGATTACAATGAGCAGTTCTTC. Translating gives CASSQVAGGDYNEQFF.

The J gene is TRBJ2-5, the V gene TRBV5-1, with no clear D. Germline-derived CDR1 and CDR2 are SGHRS and YFSETQ. The CDR3 length is 13 residues. Between the trimmed V and J ends, which lost 0 bases and 1 base, there was a span of 4 bases. The CDR3 protein is CASSLDFQETQYF. The CDR3 DNA follows: TGCGCCAGCAGCTTGGACTTCCAAGAGACCCAGTACTTC. Together with reference TRBV5-1 and TRBJ2-5, the CDR3 gives the full variable domain: KAGVTQTPRYLIKTRGQQVTLSCSPISGHRSVSWYQQTPGQGLQFLFEYFSETQRNKGNFPGRFSGRQFSNSRSEMNVSTLELGDSALYLCASSLDFQETQYFGPGTRLLVL.

The rearrangement links TRBV6-5 to TRBJ2-1; no clear D gene. Trimming removed 8 bases at V and 6 bases at J, with 14 bases between. The CDR3 length is 13 residues. Per germline, CDR1 MNHEY and CDR2 SVGAGI. DNA of the CDR3: TGTGCCAGCCATCGAAAGGGCGTCAATGAGCAGTTCTTC. It is translated as CASHRKGVNEQFF.

The CDR3 sequence: CASSPGTGLSYEQYF. The CDR3 region has the DNA TGTGCCAGCTCACCAGGGACAGGCCTCTCCTACGAGCAGTACTTC. V gene TRBV18 combines with J gene TRBJ2-7; 8 bases line up with TRBD1. Looked up from germline, CDR1 is KGHSH and CDR2 is LQKENI. V dropped 2 bases and J dropped 0; count of bases not matched to a gene: 3. This CDR3 spans 15 amino acids.

This chain joins TRBV9 and TRBJ2-3; TRBD1 aligns across 7 bases. The CDR3 extends over 16 amino acids. The junction had 13 bases not matched to a gene; V was cut back by 3 bases and J by 6 bases. The V gene's germline CDR1 is SGDLS and CDR2 YYNGEE. In DNA, the CDR3 is TGTGCCAGCAGCGGGAAGACAGGGTGGGACGTTGATACGCAGTATTTT. Translation: CASSGKTGWDVDTQYF. Full variable domain (missing parts from reference TRBV9 and TRBJ2-3): DSGVTQTPKHLITATGQRVTLRCSPRSGDLSVYWYQQSLDQGLQFLIQYYNGEERAKGNILERFSAQQFPDLHSELNLSSLELGDSALYFCASSGKTGWDVDTQYFGPGTRLTVL.

V is TRBV7-2 and J is TRBJ2-5, with 7 bases lining up with TRBD1. There are 13 residues in the CDR3. Trimming took 4 bases from V and 5 from J; bases not matched to a gene: 4. Germline values: CDR1 SGHTA, CDR2 FQGNSA. CDR3 loop: CASSSIRGETQYF. In DNA, the CDR3 is TGTGCCAGCAGCTCAATCAGGGGGGAGACCCAGTACTTC.

The chain couples TRBV9 to TRBJ1-1; no clear D. CDR3 length equals 14 residues. Germline CDR1 is SGDLS and CDR2 is YYNGEE. The V end lost 4 bases, the J end lost 3 bases, and 13 bases lay between the germline ends. CDR3 sequence reads: CASSYRATDTEAFF. DNA of the CDR3: TGTGCCAGCAGCTATCGAGCAACGGACACTGAAGCTTTCTTT.

The genes are TRBV11-2 and TRBJ1-5; 11 positions agree with TRBD1. CDR3 size: 15 residues. CDR1 SGHAT and CDR2 FQNNGV come from the germline V gene. After removal of 4 bases from V and 5 bases from J, the junction contained 4 bases not matched to a gene. CDR3 sequence: CASSWGTGGDQPQHF. In DNA, the CDR3 is TGTGCCAGCAGCTGGGGGACAGGGGGGGATCAGCCCCAGCATTTT.

The gene calls are TRBV6-6 and TRBJ1-4; the match to TRBD1 covers 10 bases. Germline V gene data show CDR1 as MNHNY and CDR2 as SVGAGI (reference sequence). Losses at the gene ends were 2 bases for V and 7 bases for J; bases not matched to a gene: 4. The CDR3 runs 15 residues. The CDR3 region has the DNA TGTGCCAGCAGTTACAACGGACAGGGGGGTGAAAAACTGTTTTTT. This gives the protein CASSYNGQGGEKLFF.

Only one count was recorded for this clone. The chain joins TRBV5-1 to TRBJ2-7, with 11 bases that match TRBD1. Looked up from germline, CDR1 is SGHRS and CDR2 is YFSETQ. Trimming removed 4 bases from V and 7 bases from J; junction bases left unmatched: 10. The CDR3 is 15 amino acids. The CDR3 sequence is CASSGQGQGAEEQYF. The CDR3 DNA follows: TGCGCCAGCAGCGGCCAAGGACAGGGGGCTGAAGAGCAGTACTTC.

The chain has TRBV27 and TRBJ2-1, with 9 bases lining up with TRBD2. The CDR3 is made up of 16 amino acids. In germline, CDR1 is MNHEY, CDR2 SMNVEV (reference sequence). The trim removed 5 bases at V and 2 bases at J, leaving 7 bases unmatched. CDR3 sequence: CASSHISGSPYNEQFF. Here the CDR3 DNA reads TGTGCCAGCAGTCACATTAGCGGGAGTCCCTACAATGAGCAGTTCTTC.

The chain couples TRBV7-2 to TRBJ2-1; D ambiguous. Germline values: CDR1 SGHTA, CDR2 FQGNSA. Trimming took 1 base from V and 7 from J, leaving 14 bases between them. The CDR3 length is 15 residues. CDR3 sequence reads: CASSLEGRFWNEQFF. CDR3 DNA: TGTGCCAGCAGCTTAGAAGGGCGCTTTTGGAATGAGCAGTTCTTC.

V gene TRBV6-1 combines with J gene TRBJ2-3; TRBD2 might be the D (6 bases). The V end lost 7 bases, the J end lost 8 bases, and 16 bases lay between the germline ends. The CDR3 extends over 13 amino acids. Germline-derived CDR1 and CDR2 are MNHNS and SASEGT. The CDR3 here is CASIGRDWRTQYF. The DNA for the CDR3 is TGTGCCAGCATAGGTAGGGACTGGCGTACGCAGTATTTT.

This clone was detected only once. The chain is built from TRBV6-5 and TRBJ1-1; perhaps TRBD1 as D (6 bases). V was trimmed by 2 bases and J by 4 bases, leaving 14 bases between them. In germline, CDR1 is MNHEY, CDR2 SVGAGI. This CDR3 comprises 15 residues. CDR3 amino acids: CASSYDTTGTTEAFF. As DNA, the CDR3 is TGTGCCAGCAGTTACGATACAACAGGGACCACTGAAGCTTTCTTT.

The chain has TRBV4-3 and TRBJ2-5, with 7 bases lining up with TRBD1. Unmatched junction bases numbered 6, after V lost 5 bases and J lost 3 bases. CDR1 and CDR2 from the germline V gene are LGHNA and YSLEER. The CDR3 totals 14 residues. In nucleotides, the CDR3 is TGCGCCAGCAGCAAATCCGGGACAGAAGAGACCCAGTACTTC. Translating it yields CASSKSGTEETQYF.

The chain couples TRBV2 to TRBJ1-5, with D unresolved. The CDR3 is made up of 15 amino acids. V was trimmed by 9 bases and J by 2 bases, leaving 17 bases between them. Germline V gene data show CDR1 as SNHLY and CDR2 as FYNNEI. The CDR3 sequence is CASDKDRFGNQPQHF. The CDR3 bases are TGTGCCAGTGACAAGGACCGTTTTGGCAATCAGCCCCAGCATTTT.

J is TRBJ1-5 and V is TRBV28; D remains ambiguous. Deletions cut 7 bases from V and 3 bases from J, with 13 bases between. This CDR3 comprises 14 residues. Germline CDR1 and CDR2: MDHEN and SYDVKM. Here the CDR3 reads CASNLVQNNQPQHF. The DNA of the CDR3 is TGTGCCAGCAACTTGGTGCAGAACAATCAGCCCCAGCATTTT.

This chain links TRBV7-3 with TRBJ2-2, with 9 bases aligning to TRBD2. The CDR3 runs to 15 residues. With V trimmed by 0 bases and J by 6 bases, 2 bases remained unmatched. Germline lookup yields CDR1 SGHTA and CDR2 FQGTGA. This CDR3 is CASSLTGTSPGELFF. The CDR3 DNA sequence: TGTGCCAGCAGCTTAACCGGGACTAGCCCCGGGGAGCTGTTTTTT. Based on the CDR3 plus reference TRBV7-3 and TRBJ2-2, the full variable domain is GAGVSQTPSNKVTEKGKYVELRCDPISGHTALYWYRQSLGQGPEFLIYFQGTGAADDSGLPNDRFFAVRPEGSVSTLKIQRTERGDSAVYLCASSLTGTSPGELFFGEGSRLTVL.

The CDR3 sequence is CASRLGGTEAFF. The DNA for the CDR3 is TGTGCCAGCAGACTAGGGGGGACTGAAGCTTTCTTT. V gene TRBV6-4 combines with J gene TRBJ1-1; D is perhaps TRBD1 (6 bases). CDR1 is MRHNA, CDR2 SNTAGT, per germline. The CDR3 sequence is 12 residues long. V was trimmed by 6 bases and J by 5 bases, leaving 10 bases between them.

This chain connects TRBV2 to TRBJ2-1; TRBD2 aligns across 9 bases. The CDR3 contains 14 residues. CDR1 SNHLY and CDR2 FYNNEI come from the germline V gene. J was trimmed by 7 bases and V by 7 bases; bases with no gene match: 8. The chain's CDR3 is CASTRASGKNEQFF. CDR3 nucleotide sequence: TGTGCCAGCACGCGGGCTAGCGGGAAGAATGAGCAGTTCTTC.

V is TRBV19 and J is TRBJ2-7; 9 bases agree with TRBD2. This CDR3 has 14 residues. After removal of 5 bases from V and 0 bases from J, the junction contained 2 bases not matched to a gene. Germline V gene sequence: CDR1 LNHDA, CDR2 SQIVND (reference sequence). The CDR3 DNA reads TGTGCCAGTAGTTCTAGCGGGGTCTCCTACGAGCAGTACTTC. This codes for CASSSSGVSYEQYF.

This sequence joins TRBV9 and TRBJ1-2; a possible D gene is TRBD1 (6 bases). V lost 0 bases and J lost 6, with 24 bases in between. The CDR3 is made up of 18 amino acids. Germline V CDR1 and CDR2: SGDLS, YYNGEE. CDR3 loop: CASSVDPYLRGQRDGYTF. CDR3 bases: TGTGCCAGCAGCGTAGACCCATATCTCAGGGGTCAGAGGGATGGCTACACCTTC.

The genes are TRBV18 and TRBJ2-2; possibly TRBD2 for D (7 bases). With 0 bases removed from V and 0 bases from J, the gap between germline ends came to 11 bases. CDR3 size: 17 residues. The V gene's germline CDR1 is KGHSH and CDR2 LQKENI. The CDR3 DNA reads as TGTGCCAGCTCACCACCGGGCGGGGGCGCGAACACCGGGGAGCTGTTTTTT. Protein product: CASSPPGGGANTGELFF.

The chain recombines TRBV11-1 with TRBJ2-1, with D possibly TRBD1 on 6 matching bases. This CDR3 is built from 16 residues. V shed 6 bases and J shed 3 bases, with 18 bases lying between them. The V gene's germline CDR1 is SGHAT and CDR2 FQDESV (reference sequence). The CDR3, as DNA: TGTGCCAGCAGACGATCCACAGGGATGGTCTACAATGAGCAGTTCTTC. Translating it yields CASRRSTGMVYNEQFF.

J is TRBJ1-1 and V is TRBV7-2; D gene uncertain. Trimming took off 5 bases at V and 0 bases at J, with 13 bases between the two ends. CDR1 is SGHTA, CDR2 FQGNSA, per germline. The CDR3 is made up of 15 amino acids. The CDR3 nucleotides are TGTGCCAGCAGCCCATCACAGAACATGAACACTGAAGCTTTCTTT. Translated: CASSPSQNMNTEAFF.

The chain employs TRBV7-9 and TRBJ2-1; 8 positions match TRBD2. With 8 bases clipped from V and 9 bases from J, the junction kept 6 bases outside the gene matches. There are 12 residues in the CDR3. CDR1 and CDR2 (germline): SEHNR, FQNEAQ (reference sequence). The CDR3 here is CASGREGSEQFF. The CDR3 nucleotides are TGTGCCAGCGGCCGGGAGGGAAGTGAGCAGTTCTTC.